This T cell receptor beta chain is from a study of shared clonotypes between healthy human individuals. The CDR3 runs 14 residues. The V segment lost 2 bases and the J segment 6 bases; nucleotides outside the gene matches: 5. Germline V gene data show CDR1 as MNHNY and CDR2 as SVGAGI (reference sequence). Only in-frame clones appear in the TCRdb table, and some are missing; sequencing was by immunoSEQ multiplex PCR. Here the sample spans 400,000 to 600,000 clones, about 80% being singletons. Sequencing input: PBMCs. The rearrangement uses TRBV6-6 and TRBJ1-1; 8 nucleotides align to TRBD1. The TCR was taken from a woman aged 40 to 49 in good health. Some clones in this sample may be carry-over from other donors' samples. The CDR3 protein is CASSYQGARPEAFF. The CDR3 DNA is TGTGCCAGCAGTTACCAGGGGGCGAGACCTGAAGCTTTCTTT.